This T cell receptor (beta chain) was profiled in a study of blood T cell repertoires in COVID-19. For the study at large: The United States, Italy and Spain were the sources of the acute and convalescent COVID-19 samples. The cDNA or gDNA used as material had been derived from T cells, B-cell-depleted T cells, or PBMCs.

Only in-frame clones appear in the TCRdb table, and some are missing; sequencing was by immunoSEQ multiplex PCR. The sample records 350,000 to 450,000 clones, more than 80% being singletons. This CDR3 has 15 residues. Trimming took 1 base from V and 2 from J, leaving 10 bases between them. Looked up from germline, CDR1 is SGHDT and CDR2 is YYEEEE. The gene calls are TRBV5-6 and TRBJ1-3; possible D gene TRBD1, 6 bases. This clonotype originated in a man aged 40-49 years with acute or convalescent COVID-19. The specimen was peripheral blood. The DNA for the CDR3 is TGTGCCAGCAGCTTGCTTACAGGGCCTGGAAACACCATATATTTT. Encoded protein: CASSLLTGPGNTIYF.